What follows is one T cell receptor (beta chain) and its context. What this receptor recognizes is not known. Base qualities are not provided; no much larger clone lies one nucleotide away. For TCRbeta CDR3 sequencing, genomic DNA was extracted from sorted cells using the QIAGEN DNeasy Blood and Tissue Kit. High-throughput TCRbeta CDR3 sequencing, including PCR amplification with bias correction and internal controls, was performed commercially through immunoSEQ. In the original analysis: Unique productive TCRbeta sequences were defined by CDR3 nucleotide sequence when primers matched and otherwise by CDR3 amino acid sequence together with Vbeta and Jbeta genes. As a correction for sorting error, sequences shared between sorted populations at a frequency ratio of 2:1 or less were discarded, and the remaining shared sequences were assigned to the higher population. A sequence counted as donor-reactive if, in CFSE-low cells, the sequence had a frequency of at least 0.01% and was expanded at least 5-fold compared with unstimulated cells. Repertoire divergence was quantified by Jensen-Shannon divergence calculated from the top 100 TCRbeta sequences ranked by frequency. When a sample had multiple sequencing runs, each run was corrected for sorting error separately and the runs were then pooled. TCRdb stores this immuneACCESS table with in-frame sequences only. Part of the clones is absent; in the studies checked, under half of the shortfall reflects unresolved V genes, and no reason is known for the rest. V and J calls and clone size are those listed in that table; D and trimming were worked out from the DNA. The sample table records about 46,000 clones; around 90% of these occur just once. The ten biggest clones cover around 0.67% of the sample.

This sample was included in a study of Tregs in tolerant kidney transplant recipients (dated by TCRdb to between 2018 and 2021). With respect to the entire study: Before combined kidney and bone marrow transplantation, this study identified donor-specific regulatory T cells using TCRbeta sequencing and then followed those same cells after transplant. TCRbeta repertoire sequencing was used in a few healthy controls to compare several methods for expanding Tregs specific for an allogeneic donor.

Taken from cysteine to phenylalanine, the CDR3 has 16 residues. Only CDR3 DNA is held: 48 bases, read in frame from base 1. Taken from the germline V gene, the CDR1 and CDR2 loops are KGHSH and LQKENI. V is trimmed back by 0 bases and J by 0 bases, and the junction contains 4 bases that no gene match accounts for. General findings and caveats noted by the study authors: Biological reproducibility was not examined directly, but technical replication error appeared to be minimal. The most biologically relevant and donor-specific TCRbeta repertoire appeared to be identified by expanding Tregs with activated donor B cells. Because the study included only a small number of patients, the results must be confirmed in larger populations and under other immunosuppression protocols.

Unstimulated Tregs (CD4+CD25+CD127-), CD4+ non-Tregs (CD4+CD25-), CD4 and CD8 cells were FACS-sorted from thawed PBMCs. Thawed PBMCs were rested overnight at 37 degrees C with 200 to 250 IU/ml IL-2 before Treg sorting. Blood from healthy controls was obtained either from healthy volunteers or as purchased buffy coats. Healthy control blood was processed to PBMCs with a Ficoll density gradient and then cryopreserved, whereas patient PBMCs were collected both before and after transplant. The receptor comes from a human donor in good health. Sequenced input: Tregs from blood. The sequence links TRBV18 to TRBJ1-2, with 7 bases matching TRBD1. The CDR3 reads as follows: CASSPPGQRANYGYTF. The nucleotide sequence is TGTGCCAGCTCACCACCGGGACAGAGAGCTAACTATGGCTACACCTTC. With all but the CDR3 taken from the reference TRBV18 and TRBJ1-2 genes, the full variable domain is: NAGVMQNPRHLVRRRGQEARLRCSPMKGHSHVYWYRQLPEEGLKFMVYLQKENIIDESGMPKERFSAEFPKEGPSILRIQQVVRGDSAAYFCASSPPGQRANYGYTFGSGTRLTVV.